A selection of T cell receptor beta chains follows, all from one sample in a study of T-cell memory formation after mild COVID-19. TCRdb re-called the 5' RACE reads with MiXCR, one entry per CDR3 protein. The top ten clones hold over 10% of a sample with about 210,000 distinct CDR3 sequences, around 27% of them seen once. Sequencing used PBMCs or a T cell subset sorted from them (not recorded which). These receptors all come from an adult woman who had mild COVID-19 (a few samples of this study predate the infection). Cell type and time point are not known. The CDR3 runs from the conserved cysteine through the conserved F or W. A D gene is named only where the DNA matches it firmly. The listing skips clone size in some rows; elsewhere it reads once, few, many or a size class.

TRBV7-9	TRBJ2-7	15	few	TRBD2	TGTGCCAGCAGAGTAGGGGCGGGAGTACCCGGCGAGCAGTACTTC	CASRVGAGVPGEQYF
TRBV6-2/TRBV6-3	TRBJ1-1	14	-	-	TGTGCCAGCAGTTACCGGCAGGGCGGGACTGAAGCTTTCTTT	CASSYRQGGTEAFF
TRBV20-1	TRBJ1-2	12	-	-	TGCAGCGCTATCGGGGCACGCTATGGCTACACCTTC	CSAIGARYGYTF
TRBV11-3	TRBJ2-1	16	-	-	TGTGCCAGCAGCCCCTGGGACTCAAGCTCCTACAATGAGCAGTTCTTC	CASSPWDSSSYNEQFF
TRBV2	TRBJ2-5	12	-	-	TGTGCCAGCAGCCAGGGTAAAGAGACCCAGTACTTC	CASSQGKETQYF
TRBV6-6	TRBJ2-7	14	-	TRBD1	TGTGCCAGCAGAAGGGACAGGCTAGCCTACGAGCAGTACTTC	CASRRDRLAYEQYF
TRBV7-3	TRBJ1-1	14	few	-	TGTGCCAGCAGCTTACGGGCCGCTGGCACTGAAGCTTTCTTT	CASSLRAAGTEAFF
TRBV12-3/TRBV12-4	TRBJ2-2	16	-	TRBD2	TGTGCCAGCAGTTCAGTCAGCGGGAGATTCACCGGGGAGCTGTTTTTT	CASSSVSGRFTGELFF
TRBV5-6	TRBJ2-2	16	-	TRBD1	TGTGCCAGCAGCCGGAGACAGGGCCCGAACACCGGGGAGCTGTTTTTT	CASSRRQGPNTGELFF
TRBV29-1	TRBJ2-3	13	few	TRBD2	TGCAGCGTTGCTGGCGGGAGGTTCGATACGCAGTATTTT	CSVAGGRFDTQYF
TRBV4-1	TRBJ1-2	13	-	-	TGCGCCAGCGCCCAGGGCAAGAGCTATGGCTACACCTTC	CASAQGKSYGYTF
TRBV5-6	TRBJ2-7	14	few	TRBD1	TGTGCCAGCAGCGGGGGACAGGGGGGCTACGAGCAGTACTTC	CASSGGQGGYEQYF
TRBV5-6	TRBJ2-7	14	-	TRBD1	TGTGCCAGCAGCTTAAGACAGGGACCCTACGAGCAGTACTTC	CASSLRQGPYEQYF
TRBV11-2	TRBJ1-2	16	-	TRBD1	TGTGCCAGCAGCTTGGGGCGATTGGGACAGAACTATGGCTACACCTTC	CASSLGRLGQNYGYTF
TRBV5-1	TRBJ2-7	16	-	-	TGCGCCAGCAGCTGGGGGGGGCTCCGCACCTCCTACGAGCAGTACTTC	CASSWGGLRTSYEQYF
TRBV6-2/TRBV6-3	TRBJ1-1	13	-	-	TGTGCCAGCAGCGGAGTGAAATGGGCTGAAGCTTTCTTT	CASSGVKWAEAFF
TRBV6-1	TRBJ2-7	13	few	-	TGTGCCAGCAGTGAATCCACACCCTACGAGCAGTACTTC	CASSESTPYEQYF
TRBV19	TRBJ2-4	15	-	TRBD2	TGTGCCAGTAGTAGGACTAGCGTGGCCAAAAACATTCAGTACTTC	CASSRTSVAKNIQYF
TRBV11-1	TRBJ2-3	14	few	-	TGTGCCAGCAGCTTCAACGGAGGCAGAGATACGCAGTATTTT	CASSFNGGRDTQYF
TRBV15	TRBJ1-1	17	few	-	TGTGCCACCAGCAGAGCGGGTGCGGGTCTGATGAACACTGAAGCTTTCTTT	CATSRAGAGLMNTEAFF
TRBV10-3	TRBJ2-7	15	-	-	TGTGCCATCAGTGAAAGCCGGGGGGCTTCCTACGAGCAGTACTTC	CAISESRGASYEQYF
TRBV5-4	TRBJ2-3	17	few	-	TGTGCCAGCAGCTTGGCGGGAATGTACCCTAGCACAGATACGCAGTATTTT	CASSLAGMYPSTDTQYF
TRBV21-1	TRBJ2-2	16	-	-	TGTGCCAGCGGCCTGGGGGGGACAGCGAACACCGGGGAGCTGTTTTTT	CASGLGGTANTGELFF
TRBV9	TRBJ1-1	14	few	-	TGTGCCAGCAGCGTAGTTGCAGGGGACACTGAAGCTTTCTTT	CASSVVAGDTEAFF
TRBV29-1	TRBJ2-5	14	-	TRBD2	TGCAGCTTCGCTAGCGGGCTCGGCCGAGAGACCCAGTACTTC	CSFASGLGRETQYF
TRBV5-1	TRBJ2-3	16	few	TRBD1	TGCGCCAGCAGCACCGGACAGGGGATGAGCACAGATACGCAGTATTTT	CASSTGQGMSTDTQYF
TRBV5-1	TRBJ2-5	14	few	TRBD1	TGCGCCAGCAGCGGGGGACAGCTCCAAGAGACCCAGTACTTC	CASSGGQLQETQYF
TRBV5-1	TRBJ2-3	14	-	TRBD2	TGCGCCAGCGCTGGGACTAGCGGCACAGATACGCAGTATTTT	CASAGTSGTDTQYF
TRBV5-1	TRBJ1-2	14	-	-	TGCGCCAGCAGCTTGGACAGTGCTAACTATGGCTACACCTTC	CASSLDSANYGYTF
TRBV6-2/TRBV6-3	TRBJ1-1	14	few	-	TGTGCCAGCAGTTACGGGGGCAACAGGGTAGAAGCTTTCTTT	CASSYGGNRVEAFF
TRBV12-3/TRBV12-4	TRBJ2-4	16	-	-	TGTGCCAGCAGTTTATCGGCTAGCCCCTGGGGGGACATTCAGTACTTC	CASSLSASPWGDIQYF
TRBV12-3/TRBV12-4	TRBJ2-7	12	-	-	TGTGCCAGCAGTGAGGCAGCCTACGAGCAGTACTTC	CASSEAAYEQYF
TRBV3-1	TRBJ2-6	19	-	TRBD1	TGTGCCAGCAGCCAAGAACCGGGACAGGGGGCCTCTGGGGCCAACGTCCTGACTTTC	CASSQEPGQGASGANVLTF
TRBV6-5	TRBJ1-2	15	few	TRBD1	TGTGCCAGCAGATTCACCTCGACAGGGGACTATGGCTACACCTTC	CASRFTSTGDYGYTF
TRBV29-1	TRBJ2-7	14	-	-	TGCAGCGTTGAAGATGACGGGGTGACCTACGAGCAGTACTTC	CSVEDDGVTYEQYF
TRBV6-1	TRBJ1-4	14	-	-	TGTGCCAGCAGTGAACTGGGGCCTAATGAAAAACTGTTTTTT	CASSELGPNEKLFF
TRBV27	TRBJ2-2	19	-	-	TGTGCCAGCAGTACCCGCGTCCTGGGGGGTAGAGTGGGTAGTGGGGAGCTGTTTTTT	CASSTRVLGGRVGSGELFF
TRBV7-9	TRBJ2-1	15	-	TRBD2	TGTGCCAGCAGCTCGACCAGCGGGAGTCTGAATGAGCAGTTCTTC	CASSSTSGSLNEQFF
TRBV5-1	TRBJ2-7	16	-	TRBD2	TGCGCCAGCAGCCAGACCACCGGGACTAGCGTATACGAGCAGTACTTC	CASSQTTGTSVYEQYF
TRBV12-3/TRBV12-4	TRBJ2-1	17	-	-	TGTGCCAGCAGCCACCGATTTGCGGGAAGCTCCTACAATGAGCAGTTCTTC	CASSHRFAGSSYNEQFF
TRBV19	TRBJ1-5	13	few	-	TGTGCCAGTGGGCCCAGGACGACTCAGCCCCAGCATTTT	CASGPRTTQPQHF
TRBV11-2	TRBJ2-3	13	-	-	TGTGCCAGCAGCTTCCCCGGGGCAGATACGCAGTATTTT	CASSFPGADTQYF
TRBV11-2	TRBJ2-1	15	-	TRBD2	TGTGCCAGCAGGACCGTAGCGGGGGGTAACAATGAGCAGTTCTTC	CASRTVAGGNNEQFF
TRBV5-4	TRBJ2-7	14	-	TRBD2	TGTGCCAGCATGCCAGGCGGGGGGACCTACGAGCAGTACTTC	CASMPGGGTYEQYF
TRBV4-3	TRBJ1-2	14	-	-	TGCGCCAGCAGTCTAGGACGGGAGCCGTATGGCTACACCTTC	CASSLGREPYGYTF
TRBV7-9	TRBJ1-5	14	-	-	TGTGCCAGCAGTCATACCGCGGGCAATCAGCCCCAGCATTTT	CASSHTAGNQPQHF
TRBV2	TRBJ2-3	12	-	-	TGTGCCAGCAGGTCGCTTACAGATACGCAGTATTTT	CASRSLTDTQYF
TRBV29-1	TRBJ1-1	13	-	-	TGCAGCGTTGAGTTACAGCGGGGCACTGAAGCTTTCTTT	CSVELQRGTEAFF
TRBV24-1	TRBJ2-5	19	-	TRBD1	TGTGCCACCAGTGATCTCTCAACCCTCGGGACAGAAGTCCAAGAGACCCAGTACTTC	CATSDLSTLGTEVQETQYF
TRBV9	TRBJ2-7	13	-	-	TGTGCCAGCAGCGTAGAGGACAGCGGCGAGCAGTACTTC	CASSVEDSGEQYF
TRBV3-1	TRBJ1-2	14	once	TRBD1	TGTGCCAGCACCCCGGGGACAGGAAACTATGGCTACACCTTC	CASTPGTGNYGYTF
TRBV12-3/TRBV12-4	TRBJ2-3	16	few	-	TGTGCCAGCAGTTTAGGGGGGACTGCGGGCACAGATACGCAGTATTTT	CASSLGGTAGTDTQYF
TRBV12-3/TRBV12-4	TRBJ1-1	13	few	-	TGTGCCAGCAGTTTTGCCTTAGGCACTGAAGCTTTCTTT	CASSFALGTEAFF
TRBV7-7	TRBJ2-5	14	-	TRBD1	TGTGCTAGCAGTCCCGACAGGGGGAAGGAGACCCAGTACTTC	CASSPDRGKETQYF
TRBV6-2/TRBV6-3	TRBJ2-7	15	few	-	TGTGCCAGCAGTTCGGGGGACTTCTCAACCTACGAGCAGTACTTC	CASSSGDFSTYEQYF
TRBV11-2	TRBJ2-7	15	-	TRBD1	TGTGCCAGCAGCTTAGGACCCAGACAGGGCGACGAGCAGTACTTC	CASSLGPRQGDEQYF
TRBV12-3/TRBV12-4	TRBJ2-1	14	-	-	TGTGCCAGCAGTTGGGTACAGGGCTACAATGAGCAGTTCTTC	CASSWVQGYNEQFF
TRBV4-3	TRBJ1-1	12	few	TRBD1	TGCGCCAGCAGCCACAGGGGGACTGAAGCTTTCTTT	CASSHRGTEAFF